This TCR beta chain was captured by sequencing in a study of response to subunit inactivated influenza vaccine. TCRdb redid the calling of the RT-PCR reads with MiXCR, one entry per CDR3 protein. The table lists a few hundred thousand distinct CDR3 sequences, approximately 10% of them singletons. This same sample was also part of a study on T cells expressing NK-cell markers. That paper adds: The cDNA for TCR beta came from 5'RACE template switching with UMIs. HCMV seropositivity characterized seven of the eight sequenced donors, and seronegativity one. Top CD8+ clonotypes included the dominant CD3+CD56+NKG2C+ clonotypes in several donors. One observes that, in a few donors, these clonotypes were also the leading ones within the CD3+CD56-NKG2C+ fraction.

The receptor comes from a man in his fifties who received an inactivated influenza vaccine. The material sequenced was PBMCs from blood, taken on the day of vaccination.

CDR3 amino acids: CASRPRTSPSTEAFF. The CDR3 bases are TGTGCCAGCAGACCCCGGACATCCCCGAGCACTGAAGCTTTCTTT. This chain connects TRBV28 to TRBJ1-1, with a tentative D call TRBD1 (5 bases). The CDR3 covers 15 residues. Germline values: CDR1 MDHEN, CDR2 SYDVKM. V was cut by 6 bases and J by 4 bases, with 18 bases left in between.